This TCR beta chain was sequenced during a study of blood T cell repertoires in COVID-19. Sequenced by immunoSEQ multiplex PCR; TCRdb stores in-frame clones only, minus some. Of around 38,000 clones in the sample, nearly 90% were seen once. The trim removed 5 bases at V and 2 bases at J, leaving 3 bases unmatched. The CDR3 loop spans 13 amino acids. Sequences were obtained from peripheral blood. This rearrangement joins TRBV12-3 or TRBV12-4 to TRBJ2-7; TRBD1 aligns across 7 bases. The sequence was obtained from a man aged 55-75 years with COVID-19, enrolled during active disease. The DNA of the CDR3 is TGTGCCAGCAGTCCCGACAGGGCCTACGAGCAGTACTTC. Its protein product is CASSPDRAYEQYF.